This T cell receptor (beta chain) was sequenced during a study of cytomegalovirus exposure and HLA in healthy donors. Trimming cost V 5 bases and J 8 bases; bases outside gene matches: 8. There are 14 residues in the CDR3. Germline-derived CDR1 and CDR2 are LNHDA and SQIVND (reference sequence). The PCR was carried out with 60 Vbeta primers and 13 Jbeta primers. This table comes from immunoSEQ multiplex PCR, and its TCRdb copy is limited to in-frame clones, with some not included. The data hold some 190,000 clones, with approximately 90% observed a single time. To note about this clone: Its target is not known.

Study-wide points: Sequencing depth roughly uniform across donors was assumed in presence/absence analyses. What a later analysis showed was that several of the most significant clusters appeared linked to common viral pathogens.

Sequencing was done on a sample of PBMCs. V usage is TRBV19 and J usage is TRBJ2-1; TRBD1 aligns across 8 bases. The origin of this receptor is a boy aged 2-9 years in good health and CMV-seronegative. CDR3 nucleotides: TGTGCCAGTAGTTTGGGACAGGCAAGGGATGAGCAGTTCTTC. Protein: CASSLGQARDEQFF.